The clone carrying this T cell receptor (beta chain) turned up a few times. Its antigen is as yet unknown. This specimen belongs to a study of T cells in Graves' hyperthyroidism and ophthalmopathy. Study as a whole: Peripheral blood was drawn at first diagnosis, prior to all treatment. Study-level findings and limits: Onset of ophthalmopathy came a median 6.5 months after the model predicted it. Blood shared most expanded thyroid clonotypes above 0.001.

The V end was cut by 5 bases, the J end by 2 bases, with 8 bases between. The CDR3 covers 13 residues. Germline CDR1 KGHDR, CDR2 SFDVKD. Amplification yielded TCR beta CDR3 regions, with RNA transcripts as the source. The HTBI set primed first-round TCR CDR3 RT-PCR. TCRdb re-called the multiplex PCR reads through MiXCR, storing one row per CDR3 protein. The sample contains 240,000 or so distinct CDR3 sequences, about 16% of which appear only once. This sequence was found in a woman in her late teens or twenties with Graves' ophthalmopathy. The sequencing input was blood. V usage is TRBV24-1 and J usage is TRBJ1-2; D may be TRBD1 (5 bases). The CDR3 sequence: CATSVQANYGYTF. The CDR3, as DNA: TGTGCCACCAGTGTACAGGCGAACTATGGCTACACCTTC.